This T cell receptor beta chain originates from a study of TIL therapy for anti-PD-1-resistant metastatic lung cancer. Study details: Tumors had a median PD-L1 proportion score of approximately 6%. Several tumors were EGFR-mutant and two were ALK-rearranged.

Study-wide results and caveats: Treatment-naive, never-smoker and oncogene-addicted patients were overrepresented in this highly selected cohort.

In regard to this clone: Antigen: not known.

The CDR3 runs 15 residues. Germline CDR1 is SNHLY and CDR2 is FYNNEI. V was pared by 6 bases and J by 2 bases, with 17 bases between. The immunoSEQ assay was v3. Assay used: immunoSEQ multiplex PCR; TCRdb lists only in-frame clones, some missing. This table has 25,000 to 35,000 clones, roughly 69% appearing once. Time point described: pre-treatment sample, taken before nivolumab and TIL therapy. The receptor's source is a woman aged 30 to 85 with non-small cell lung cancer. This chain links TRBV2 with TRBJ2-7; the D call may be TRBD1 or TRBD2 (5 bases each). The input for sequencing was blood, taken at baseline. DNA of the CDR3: TGTGCCAGCAGGGGAGTTGGGGGTATAACCTACGAGCAGTACTTC. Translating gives CASRGVGGITYEQYF.